This T cell receptor (beta chain) was found in a study of identical twins (dated by TCRdb to between 2015 and 2016). About the study as a whole: To test whether fetal clonotypes persist, this study deep-sequenced TCR alpha and beta repertoires from monozygotic twins, from unrelated adults of various ages, and from cord blood. To rule out contamination, the twin experiments were replicated at different times with different library preparation protocols.

The sample holds many counts of this clonotype. Its antigen has not been determined. No much larger clone is present one base from it, and per-base qualities are unavailable. Summary of the overall study and its limitations: Abundant cord blood beta clonotypes carried fewer insertions; young adult naive repertoires showed a weaker similar trend, while memory repertoires showed none. Zero-insertion analyses could be partly confounded by invariant T cells such as MAIT and iNKT, although diverse VJ usage argued against such confounding for most clonotypes. Compared with coincidental sharing between unrelated individuals, out-of-frame TCR alpha sequences shared between twins had an excess of sequences with low generation probability. The excess sharing between twins in beta out-of-frame sequences was weaker because fewer shared sequences reduced the signal-to-noise ratio. Out-of-frame TCR alpha sharing in monozygotic twins was systematically underestimated by recombination models, whereas sharing between unrelated individuals was in agreement with the recombination models. Because the same donors could not be followed over many years, the conclusions relied on cross-sectional statistical analysis.

The germline V gene (reference sequence) provides CDR1 DFQATT and CDR2 SNEGSKA. From cysteine to phenylalanine, the CDR3 is 14 amino acids long. This entry keeps only the CDR3 DNA: 42 bases, framed from base 1. At the junction V is shortened by 6 bases and J by 5 bases, with 19 bases in between. All donors were healthy Caucasians. Three pairs of female monozygotic twins, all aged 18 to 29 years, were included in the twin cohort. Using Miltenyi CD45RO+ enrichment and human naive T-cell isolation kits, memory (CD45RO+) and naive T cells were isolated from PBMC. The library was obtained by 5' RACE. Sequencing was carried out with an Illumina HiSeq 2000. Template switching introduced a universal primer binding site; the final cDNA contained a unique molecular identifier, enabling accurate counting of TCR cDNA molecules. First-strand cDNA for TCR alpha and beta chains was synthesized from specific primers in the conserved constant-segment region. To control for contamination, every cDNA library carried two barcodes: a SMART-Mk sample barcode plus Illumina barcodes. TruSeq adapter sequences along with Illumina sample barcodes were introduced in two successive PCR steps. The Illumina HiSeq platform was used with custom primers to sequence TCR alpha and beta cDNA libraries. The published analysis was carried out like this. Raw reads were processed with MiGEC to extract unique molecular identifiers, and MiXCR was used to determine CDR3 positions. Recombination models were inferred per individual with the repgenHMM and IGoR tools using an EM algorithm. The analysis of shared clonotypes was done with the tcR package in R, with sharing normalized by the product of cloneset sizes. Out-of-frame nonproductive sequences were analyzed to study raw recombination free of thymic and clonal selection effects. TCRdb applied fastp at Q25 and MiXCR to the public reads, then kept only in-frame beta chains. Duplicate CDR3 protein sequences are folded into a single record with the most common DNA and genes. The V and J calls were not made by the authors but by TCRdb's processing. This sample has approximately 280,000 distinct CDR3 sequences in its table, and 6.5% to 9.5% of those were observed once. Of the sample, around 2.1% falls within the top ten clones.

These data were also reused for a study on yellow fever vaccine responses in identical twins. The second study also describes: The T cell response to vaccination in identical twins was reported by the authors to appear partly convergent and partly personalized. In the study, vaccine-responding T cell clones were precisely tracked in identical twins.

The sequenced sample consisted of memory (CD45RO+) T cells sorted from blood. The label giving this sample's cell subset or site can be read as: CD45RO+ enriched T cells. The V and J segments used are TRBV20-1 and TRBJ2-5, with TRBD2 tentatively as D gene (5 bases match). The sequence was obtained from a woman aged 18-35 years in good health. CDR3 protein: CSAFPPGSPETQYF. The sequence in DNA is TGCAGTGCCTTCCCCCCGGGAAGCCCCGAGACCCAGTACTTC.